What follows are 5 T cell receptor beta chains derived from one specimen sequenced in a study of blood T cells in healthy people across ages. Primers used in a second PCR of roughly 6 to 12 cycles were a sample-barcoded 5' primer and a J-beta primer mix. MiXCR, applied by TCRdb to the 5' RACE reads, yields one record per CDR3 protein. The profile shows approximately 760,000 distinct CDR3 sequences, 20% to 25% of them singletons. The same data also contributed to another study, on T cells of mothers and their children.

Sequenced material: blood. These receptors all stem from a boy between 10 and 17 years old in good health.

This clonotype has more than one count but fewer than ten. This chain joins TRBV29-1 and TRBJ2-5; TRBD1 might be the D (5 bases). CDR1 is SQVTM and CDR2 is ANQGSEA in the germline V gene. This CDR3 spans 14 amino acids. V was clipped by 5 bases and J by 2 bases, with 15 bases between them. As DNA, the CDR3 is TGCAGCGTTTTCGTAAGGGGCCGACAAGAGACCCAGTACTTC. This sequence encodes CSVFVRGRQETQYF.

This clonotype was recorded a few times. The genes are TRBV20-1 and TRBJ2-7; either TRBD1 or TRBD2 may supply D (5 bases each). This CDR3 has 17 amino acids. Germline CDR1 and CDR2: DFQATT and SNEGSKA (reference sequence). The V gene lost 7 bases and the J gene lost 2 bases, with 27 bases spanning the gap. The CDR3 DNA sequence: TGCAGTGGACACAGTCGATCGTGCCGAAGGGGACCCTACGAGCAGTACTTC. Amino acid sequence: CSGHSRSCRRGPYEQYF.

This clonotype came up a few times. The rearrangement uses TRBV29-1 and TRBJ2-7; 8 positions match TRBD1. The CDR3 covers 16 residues. Looked up from germline, CDR1 is SQVTM and CDR2 is ANQGSEA. The V and J ends lost 7 bases and 3 bases, in that order; junction bases with no gene match: 17. The chain's CDR3 is CSGPTGVKDYSYEQYF. In nucleotides, the CDR3 is TGCAGCGGGCCGACAGGGGTAAAGGACTATAGCTACGAGCAGTACTTC.

The genes are TRBV10-3 and TRBJ2-4; tentative D call: TRBD2 (6 bases). V was clipped by 7 bases and J by 11 bases, with 15 bases between them. Germline assignment: CDR1 ENHRY and CDR2 SYGVKD. The CDR3 has 12 amino acids. Written as DNA, the CDR3 is TGTGCCATCACCTCAGGGAGGAACGTTCAGTACTTC. It yields the protein CAITSGRNVQYF.

The rearrangement uses TRBV11-2 and TRBJ2-3; D possibly uses TRBD1 or TRBD2 (6 bases each). CDR1 and CDR2 from the germline V gene are SGHAT and FQNNGV. This CDR3 has 15 residues. The ends were cut back, 5 bases at V and 3 bases at J, with 15 bases in the middle. CDR3 bases: TGTGCCAGCAGCCTGATAGGGGGGACAACAGATACGCAGTATTTT. It translates to CASSLIGGTTDTQYF.